One and the same sample provided the 10 T cell receptor beta chains below, sequenced in a study of blood T cell repertoires in COVID-19. Repertoires were generated with immunoSEQ multiplex PCR, while TCRdb's copy carries only in-frame clones and drops some. The table records 150,000 or so clones, nearly 80% of them present only once. The sequencing sample was made of peripheral blood. Every receptor here comes from a man aged 80 or over with acute or convalescent COVID-19.

This clone was observed a single time. An end of the junction does not agree with germline; a read error may underlie this. V usage is TRBV7-7 and J usage is TRBJ2-5; 9 positions agree with TRBD2. Germline CDR1 and CDR2: SSHAT and FNYEAQ (reference sequence). There are 16 residues in the CDR3. CDR3 sequence reads: CASSLGPASGEETQYF. Written as DNA, the CDR3 is TGTGCTAGCAGCTTAGGCCCGGCTAGCGGGGAAGAGACCCAGTACTTC.

In its sample, this clone was seen a few times. This chain uses TRBV15 with TRBJ1-2; D is uncertain. Germline lookup yields CDR1 LNHNV and CDR2 YYDKDF (reference sequence). V lost 0 bases and J 5 bases, leaving 7 bases between the germline ends. The CDR3 is 13 residues long. CDR3 protein: CATSRDPRYGYTF. The DNA of the CDR3 is TGTGCCACCAGCAGAGATCCTCGGTATGGCTACACCTTC. The complete variable domain, with remaining parts taken from reference TRBV15 and TRBJ1-2, reads DAMVIQNPRYQVTQFGKPVTLSCSQTLNHNVMYWYQQKSSQAPKLLFHYYDKDFNNEADTPDNFQSRRPNTSFCFLDIRSPGLGDTAMYLCATSRDPRYGYTFGSGTRLTVV.

The chain combines TRBV11-3 with TRBJ1-3, with 7 bases aligning to TRBD1. This CDR3 region has 15 residues. The V segment lost 3 bases and the J segment 2 bases; nucleotides outside the gene matches: 4. CDR1 is SGHNT, CDR2 YENEEA, per germline. As DNA, the CDR3 is TGTGCCAGCAGCTTGACAGGGCTCACTGGAAACACCATATATTTT. Translating gives CASSLTGLTGNTIYF.

The chain is built from TRBV2 and TRBJ1-2; TRBD1 is a possible D gene (5 bases). Trimming stripped 6 bases from V and 7 bases from J, with 12 bases between. Germline V gives CDR1 SNHLY, CDR2 FYNNEI. CDR3 length: 12 residues. The CDR3 here is CASSRPGAGYTF. The CDR3, as DNA: TGTGCCAGCAGCCGACCTGGGGCTGGCTACACCTTC.

A few counts support this clone. Other DNA sequences within the sample encode an identical CDR3. The chain carries TRBV6-5 and TRBJ1-5, with D perhaps matching TRBD1 (5 bases). Germline CDR1 MNHEY, CDR2 SVGAGI. V gave up 6 bases and J gave up 3 bases, with 12 bases separating them. The CDR3 sequence is 14 residues long. The CDR3 loop is CASSPDRPNQPQHF. In DNA form, the CDR3 reads TGTGCCAGCAGCCCCGACAGACCCAATCAGCCCCAGCATTTT.

J is TRBJ1-2 and V is TRBV6-2 or TRBV6-3; D may be TRBD1 (6 bases). V was trimmed by 2 bases and J by 6 bases, leaving 28 bases between them. CDR3 length: 19 residues. Germline assignment: CDR1 MNHEY and CDR2 SVGEGT. This CDR3 reads CASSYPSKGWSAKGDGYTF. CDR3 nucleotides: TGTGCCAGCAGTTACCCGTCAAAGGGGTGGTCTGCGAAGGGGGATGGCTACACCTTC.

J is TRBJ2-2 and V is TRBV7-6; D ambiguous. With 1 base removed from V and 1 base from J, the gap between germline ends came to 4 bases. The CDR3 is 14 residues long. Germline V CDR1 and CDR2: SGHVS, FNYEAQ. Written as DNA, the CDR3 is TGTGCCAGCAGCTTAGTCCAGAACACCGGGGAGCTGTTTTTT. Protein product: CASSLVQNTGELFF.

V is TRBV18 and J is TRBJ2-2, with 7 nucleotides matching TRBD1. The germline V gene encodes CDR1 KGHSH and CDR2 LQKENI. This CDR3 has 15 residues. The trim removed 3 bases at V and 0 bases at J, leaving 1 base unmatched. This CDR3 reads CASSPTGSNTGELFF. CDR3 nucleotide sequence: TGTGCCAGCTCACCGACAGGGTCGAACACCGGGGAGCTGTTTTTT.

This chain links TRBV28 with TRBJ2-5, with D unclear. The CDR3 has 14 residues. Trimming left V 5 bases short and J 2 bases short, with 12 bases between. CDR1 is MDHEN and CDR2 is SYDVKM in the germline V gene. The CDR3 protein is CASSPRLRQETQYF. In DNA, the CDR3 is TGTGCCAGCAGTCCGCGACTGAGACAAGAGACCCAGTACTTC. Based on the CDR3 plus reference TRBV28 and TRBJ2-5, the full variable domain is DVKVTQSSRYLVKRTGEKVFLECVQDMDHENMFWYRQDPGLGLRLIYFSYDVKMKEKGDIPEGYSVSREKKERFSLILESASTNQTSMYLCASSPRLRQETQYFGPGTRLLVL.

V and J are TRBV12-3 or TRBV12-4 and TRBJ1-2; D is possibly TRBD1 (5 bases). Trimming pared 5 bases from V and 6 bases from J, leaving 13 bases between. This CDR3 is built from 13 residues. CDR3 residues: CASSTQGVHGYTF. For the CDR3, the DNA is TGTGCCAGCAGTACTCAGGGTGTCCATGGCTACACCTTC.